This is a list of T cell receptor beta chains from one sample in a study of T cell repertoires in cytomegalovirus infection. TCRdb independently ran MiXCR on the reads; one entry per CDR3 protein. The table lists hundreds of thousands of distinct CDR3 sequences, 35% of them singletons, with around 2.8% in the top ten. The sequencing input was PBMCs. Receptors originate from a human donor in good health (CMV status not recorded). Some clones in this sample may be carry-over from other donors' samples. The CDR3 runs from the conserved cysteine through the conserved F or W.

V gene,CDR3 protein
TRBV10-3,CAISRRREKDGPNHYEQYF
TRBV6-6,CASSPSGRAVGEQFF
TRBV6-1,CASSSPFGTGYGYTF
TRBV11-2,CASSLRGTANTEAFF
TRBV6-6,CASSYGLAGDTDTQYF
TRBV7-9,CASSFSYREQPQHF
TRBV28,CSSSFGGGINQPHHF
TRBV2,CASSAYQGIDQPQHF
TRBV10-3,CAISEASGRGNEQLF
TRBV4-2,CASSPTEYNEQFF
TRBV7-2,CASWYLLAGGIHEQLF
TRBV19,CASSIGQPNSGNTIYF
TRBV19,CASNRGQDPYGYTF
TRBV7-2,CASSATSGRFTDTQYF
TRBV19,CASRKTGVGTEAFF
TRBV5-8,CASTVPADAGPFGTEAFF
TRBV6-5,CASGSTGGYEQYF
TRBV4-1,CASSQDEEVAGGYTF
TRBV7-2,CASRRVAGDGEQFF
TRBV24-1,CATSAQDQETQYF
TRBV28,CASKEGAAYEQYF
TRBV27,CATDRSYEQYF
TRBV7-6,CASSPGDSRELFF
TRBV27,CASSLWGGDYGYTF
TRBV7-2,CASSSVGGRGELFF
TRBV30,CAWSGGALNSPLHF
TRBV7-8,CASSLAPSRLNNEQFF
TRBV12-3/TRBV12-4,CASSPYNGQGPYANNGAIFF
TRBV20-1,CSASGGASTDTQYF
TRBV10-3,CAISNFLAGERDIQYF
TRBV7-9,CASSERRGLTDTKYF